This entry lists 16 T cell receptor beta chains sequenced from one sample in a study of shared clonotypes between healthy human individuals. The repertoire was sequenced with immunoSEQ multiplex PCR; TCRdb's copy has only in-frame clones and lacks some. The sample lists about 1.1 million clones, around 77% occurring once. Sequenced: memory CD4+ T cells from PBMCs. The sample's subset: CD45RA-negative fraction. Receptors were obtained from a man younger than 30 in good health. Some clones in this sample may be carry-over from other donors' samples.

The CDR3 DNA sequence: TGTGCCAGCAGCTTTCGGGCCCCCCGAGGGGAAAAACTGTTTTTT. Protein product: CASSFRAPRGEKLFF. The chain is built from TRBV7-9 and TRBJ1-4; D is unclear. This CDR3 has 15 residues. Trimming stripped 3 bases from V and 8 bases from J, with 16 bases between. The germline gives CDR1 SEHNR, CDR2 FQNEAQ (reference sequence).

The V gene is TRBV29-1, the J gene TRBJ1-1; 7 bases align to TRBD1. The CDR3 totals 13 residues. The trim removed 8 bases at V and 2 bases at J, leaving 8 bases unmatched. Germline loops: CDR1 SQVTM, CDR2 ANQGSEA. The CDR3 DNA reads TGCAGCACCCACAGGGGAAGTAACACTGAAGCTTTCTTT. Protein: CSTHRGSNTEAFF.

This clone was observed a single time. The rearrangement links TRBV5-4 to TRBJ2-5, with D possibly matching TRBD2 (5 bases). CDR3 size: 16 residues. Germline assignment: CDR1 SGHNT and CDR2 YYREEE (reference sequence). Trimming left V 0 bases short and J 4 bases short, with 16 bases between. DNA of the CDR3: TGTGCCAGCAGCTTGGGTATAGGTCGGGGTGGAGAGACCCAGTACTTC. It yields the protein CASSLGIGRGGETQYF.

The gene calls are TRBV6-6 and TRBJ2-5, with D perhaps TRBD1 (5 bases). Trimming stripped 2 bases from V and 5 bases from J, with 12 bases between. Germline CDR1 and CDR2: MNHNY and SVGAGI (reference sequence). The CDR3 consists of 14 residues. In DNA form, the CDR3 reads TGTGCCAGCAGTTACCCTCCGACAGTGGAGACCCAGTACTTC. As protein: CASSYPPTVETQYF.

This clone was counted only a few times. This chain connects TRBV10-3 to TRBJ1-1; no reliable D call. Looked up from germline, CDR1 is ENHRY and CDR2 is SYGVKD. The CDR3 covers 13 residues. Trimming pared 4 bases from V and 4 bases from J, leaving 10 bases between. The CDR3 nucleotides read TGTGCCATCAGTGGTGTGGGAGGCACTGAAGCTTTCTTT. Its protein is CAISGVGGTEAFF.

The chain links TRBV15 to TRBJ2-7; 7 bases map to TRBD1. With V trimmed by 3 bases and J by 4 bases, 12 bases remained unmatched. The V gene's germline CDR1 is LNHNV and CDR2 YYDKDF (reference sequence). The CDR3 has 16 amino acids. The CDR3 loop reads CATSRGAGTALYEQYF. CDR3 nucleotides: TGTGCCACCAGCAGGGGGGCCGGGACAGCACTATACGAGCAGTACTTC.

The CDR3 reads CASSPGPGQPYEAFF. CDR3 DNA: TGTGCCAGCAGCCCGGGCCCAGGACAGCCTTATGAAGCTTTCTTT. This chain uses TRBV7-2 with TRBJ1-1; possible D gene TRBD1, 6 bases. CDR3 length: 15 residues. Germline CDR1 SGHTA, CDR2 FQGNSA. The ends were cut back, 5 bases at V and 7 bases at J, with 20 bases in the middle.

The V call is TRBV7-3, the J call TRBJ2-3; D is tentatively TRBD1 or TRBD2 (6 bases each). Trimming stripped 5 bases from V and 4 bases from J, with 13 bases between. Germline V gene data show CDR1 as SGHTA and CDR2 as FQGTGA. The CDR3 runs to 14 residues. The CDR3 here is CASSQGGWADTQYF. In DNA, the CDR3 is TGTGCCAGCAGCCAAGGGGGGTGGGCAGATACGCAGTATTTT.

This clone occurred a few times. The chain employs TRBV2 and TRBJ2-7, with 12 bases identical to TRBD2. This CDR3 comprises 14 residues. V was pared by 4 bases and J by 6 bases, with 4 bases of the junction left unmatched. Looked up from germline, CDR1 is SNHLY and CDR2 is FYNNEI. CDR3 sequence: CASSAASGRGEQYF. Here the CDR3 DNA reads TGTGCCAGCAGTGCTGCTAGCGGGAGGGGCGAGCAGTACTTC.

The rearrangement uses TRBV9 and TRBJ2-1; 7 bases are a match to TRBD1. Germline trimming cut 1 base from V and 3 bases from J; bases unmatched to any gene: 4. The germline gives CDR1 SGDLS, CDR2 YYNGEE. This CDR3 has 15 amino acids. The CDR3 nucleotides read TGTGCCAGCAGCGTAACGGGACAGAACTACAATGAGCAGTTCTTC. Protein product: CASSVTGQNYNEQFF.

This clone was detected only once. The J gene is TRBJ1-3, the V gene TRBV7-8; the D is unclear. Between the trimmed V and J ends, which lost 7 bases and 2 bases, there was a span of 12 bases. The germline CDR1 and CDR2 sequences are SGHVS and FQNEAQ. This CDR3 is built from 14 residues. CDR3 region: CASTAPHAGNTIYF. In DNA form, the CDR3 reads TGTGCCAGCACGGCCCCCCATGCTGGAAACACCATATATTTT.

The CDR3 region is CASSESQAQETQYF. CDR3 DNA sequence: TGTGCCAGCAGTGAAAGCCAGGCTCAAGAGACCCAGTACTTC. The chain has TRBV6-1 and TRBJ2-5; D is ambiguous. The CDR3 has 14 amino acids. Trimming stripped 2 bases from V and 2 bases from J, with 9 bases between. Germline lookup yields CDR1 MNHNS and CDR2 SASEGT.

This clone was found once. This chain joins TRBV28 and TRBJ1-2; D remains ambiguous. V was cut by 6 bases and J by 4 bases, with 12 bases left in between. This CDR3 has 13 residues. Germline lookup yields CDR1 MDHEN and CDR2 SYDVKM. The CDR3 here is CASSQRPLYGYTF. The CDR3 coding sequence is TGTGCCAGCAGCCAACGACCGCTCTATGGCTACACCTTC.

The rearrangement joins TRBV6-1 to TRBJ1-1; possibly TRBD1 for D (6 bases). Germline V gene data show CDR1 as MNHNS and CDR2 as SASEGT. The CDR3 extends over 15 amino acids. V was clipped by 10 bases and J by 0 bases, with 18 bases between them. The CDR3 DNA follows: TGTGCCACCGTCCTAGGACAGACCATGAACACTGAAGCTTTCTTT. Its protein product is CATVLGQTMNTEAFF.

This clone was observed a few times. This specimen includes other DNA sequences encoding the same CDR3. V is TRBV5-1 and J is TRBJ2-3, with D unresolved. The CDR3 runs to 13 residues. The V end lost 0 bases, the J end lost 5 bases, and 7 bases lay between the germline ends. Looked up from germline, CDR1 is SGHRS and CDR2 is YFSETQ. The CDR3 sequence is CASSLEGQDTQYF. Here the CDR3 DNA reads TGCGCCAGCAGCTTGGAGGGTCAAGATACGCAGTATTTT.

A few counts support this clone. The chain joins TRBV6-1 to TRBJ1-2, with unresolved D. The V gene lost 6 bases and the J gene lost 8 bases, with 16 bases spanning the gap. This CDR3 is built from 13 residues. CDR1 and CDR2 (germline): MNHNS, SASEGT. The CDR3 loop reads CASSPDTPPGYTF. CDR3 sequence (DNA): TGTGCCAGCAGCCCCGACACCCCACCGGGCTACACCTTC.